This T cell receptor (beta chain) was identified during a study of blood T cell repertoires in COVID-19. About the research overall: Sources were T cells, B-cell-depleted T cells, or PBMCs; the material itself was cDNA or gDNA.

Per the original data handling: Estimates of nucleated cell counts were drawn from the amplification of reference gene primers. Sequencing used immunoSEQ multiplex PCR; TCRdb keeps in-frame clones, though not all of them. The V and J calls and clone size come from that table; D and trimming were worked out from the DNA. The data hold about 200,000 clones, with just under 85% observed a single time. V was clipped by 7 bases and J by 0 bases; unmatched bases: 8. CDR1 and CDR2 from the germline V gene are SGHTS and YDEGEE. This CDR3 has 16 amino acids. This chain joins TRBV5-8 and TRBJ1-5, with 9 bases that match TRBD1. This clonotype originated in a human donor with acute or convalescent COVID-19. The donor label of this sample is uncertain. Source material: peripheral blood. This chain's CDR3 is CASLRQGESSNQPQHF. The CDR3 coding sequence is TGTGCCAGCCTCCGACAGGGGGAGAGTAGCAATCAGCCCCAGCATTTT.